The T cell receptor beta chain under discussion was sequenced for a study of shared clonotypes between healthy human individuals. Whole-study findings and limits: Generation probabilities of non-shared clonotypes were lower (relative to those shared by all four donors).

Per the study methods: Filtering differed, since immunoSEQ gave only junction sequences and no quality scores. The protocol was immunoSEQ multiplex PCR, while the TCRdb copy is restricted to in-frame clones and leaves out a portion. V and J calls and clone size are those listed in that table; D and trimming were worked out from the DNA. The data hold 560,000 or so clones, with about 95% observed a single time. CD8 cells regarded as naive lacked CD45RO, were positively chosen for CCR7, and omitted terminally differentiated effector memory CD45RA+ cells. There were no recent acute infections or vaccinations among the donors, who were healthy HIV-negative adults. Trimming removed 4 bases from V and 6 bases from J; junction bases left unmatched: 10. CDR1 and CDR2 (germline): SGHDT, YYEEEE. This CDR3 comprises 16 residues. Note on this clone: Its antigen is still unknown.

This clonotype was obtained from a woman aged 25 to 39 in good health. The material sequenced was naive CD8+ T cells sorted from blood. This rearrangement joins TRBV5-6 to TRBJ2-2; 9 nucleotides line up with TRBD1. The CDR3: CASSGPGTGYPGELFF. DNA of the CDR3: TGTGCCAGCAGCGGACCCGGGACAGGGTATCCCGGGGAGCTGTTTTTT.